This passage covers 4 T cell receptor beta chains from one sample sequenced in a study of control samples from healthy donors and cancer patients. Profiling relied on immunoSEQ multiplex PCR, and the TCRdb table lists in-frame clones only, not all of them. Of 150,000 to 200,000 clones in the sample, around nine tenths are singletons; the top ten hold over 1.1%. Sequencing was carried out using blood. Every receptor here comes from a man aged 30 to 39 in good health.

The rearrangement links TRBV12-3 or TRBV12-4 to TRBJ2-1; perhaps TRBD2 as D (7 bases). The CDR3 covers 13 residues. The germline V and J ends were trimmed by 7 bases and 9 bases, with 16 bases remaining between them. CDR3 sequence: CASTFRGAGEQFF. CDR3 bases: TGTGCCAGCACCTTTCGGGGGGCAGGTGAGCAGTTCTTC.

V gene TRBV13 combines with J gene TRBJ2-5, with unresolved D. This CDR3 spans 13 amino acids. Deletions cut 1 base from V and 1 base from J, with 4 bases between. Germline lookup yields CDR1 PRHDT and CDR2 FYEKMQ (reference sequence). CDR3 DNA sequence: TGTGCCAGCAGCTTAGCAGCCCAAGAGACCCAGTACTTC. This codes for CASSLAAQETQYF.

This clone was observed once. V and J are TRBV9 and TRBJ2-1, with no clear D. Trimming stripped 3 bases from V and 0 bases from J, with 10 bases between. Germline-derived CDR1 and CDR2 are SGDLS and YYNGEE. CDR3 length equals 15 residues. CDR3 DNA: TGTGCCAGCAGCGACCTGGCGAGCTCCTACAATGAGCAGTTCTTC. It is translated as CASSDLASSYNEQFF.

The J gene is TRBJ2-5, the V gene TRBV5-5; D might be TRBD2 (5 bases). The germline CDR1 and CDR2 sequences are SGHKS and YYEKEE (reference sequence). Trimming took off 4 bases at V and 5 bases at J, with 21 bases between the two ends. The CDR3 length is 16 residues. The CDR3, as DNA: TGTGCCAGCAGCCCTACTAGGGCCACCACCTCCGAGACCCAGTACTTC. Protein sequence: CASSPTRATTSETQYF.